The entry below gives a single T cell receptor beta chain sequence along with its context. As handled by the study authors: Reference gene primers were amplified, and this amplification served to estimate nucleated cell counts. The data were produced by immunoSEQ multiplex PCR, yet TCRdb's version contains in-frame clones alone and is incomplete. V and J calls and clone size are those listed in that table; D and trimming were worked out from the DNA. In the table there are 200,000 to 250,000 clones, about 90% of which are singletons. This sample was taken from a study of blood T cell repertoires in COVID-19. Study as a whole: From the United States, Italy and Spain came samples of acute and convalescent COVID-19. In each case, the material was cDNA or gDNA derived from T cells, B-cell-depleted T cells, or PBMCs.

This CDR3 is 16 amino acids long. CDR1 is LGHNA, CDR2 YSLEER, per germline. V lost 1 base and J 0 bases, leaving 10 bases between the germline ends. The sample consisted of PBMCs or T cells enriched from blood (not recorded which). The sequence was collected from a young woman with acute COVID-19. J is TRBJ2-4 and V is TRBV4-3; D may be TRBD2 (5 bases). CDR3: CASSQGAGLAKNIQYF. In DNA form, the CDR3 reads TGCGCCAGCAGCCAAGGGGCGGGTCTAGCCAAAAACATTCAGTACTTC.